The sequence of this T cell receptor beta chain was determined in a study of blood T cells in healthy people across ages (dated by TCRdb to between 2014 and 2017). For context, the study as a whole: Template switching captured roughly one uniquely barcoded TCR beta cDNA molecule per two T cells in model experiments. Using deep sequencing normalized with unique cDNA molecular identifiers, the study measured how TCR beta repertoire diversity changes with age. The donors were divided into four age groups: young (average approximately 17 years), middle-aged (approximately 41), aged (around 67) and long-lived (about 90). To avoid experimental bias, donors of different ages were spread randomly across the sequencing lanes. Two additional independent replicas of 1 million unique cDNA reads from the same blood draw were analyzed for two donors (one aged 18 to 30 and one aged 80 or older).

In the case of this clonotype: Its antigen is still unknown. No per-base quality is available; no much larger clone lies one base away.

The CDR3 starts with the cysteine, ends with the phenylalanine, and has 17 residues. Of all the DNA, just the CDR3 is kept, 51 bases in frame from base 1. CDR1 and CDR2, per the germline V gene, are MDHEN and SYDVKM. V and J lose 8 bases and 6 bases, and a span of 23 bases separates them. The protocol used for the library was 5' RACE. The sequencer was an Illumina HiSeq 2500. A second PCR of about 6 to 11 cycles was run with a J-beta primer mix and a sample-barcoded 5' primer. Each TCR beta cDNA molecule received a unique molecular identifier from a template-switch 5' adaptor carrying 12 random nucleotides. Each sample yielded at least 3 million CDR3-containing paired-end reads. The Mint cDNA synthesis kit, primed by a TRBC-specific oligonucleotide, was used to synthesize first-strand cDNA from all RNA. Following uracil-DNA glycosylase treatment, a first 18-cycle PCR with universal primers M1SS and BC2_uni_R was performed on all cDNA. The paper's processing steps were these. For normalization, 1 million high-quality reads, each with a distinct molecular identifier, were randomly selected from each sample. Instead of being binned into consensus sequences, reads that shared molecular identifiers were thrown out. MiTCR, with a Q25 quality threshold and the strictest error-elimination algorithm, was used for CDR3 identification, clonotype clustering and error correction. A nonparametric unseen species model using Euler transformation provided a lower-bound estimate of total TCR beta diversity. TCRdb reworked the public reads: Q25 trimming with fastp, MiXCR clone assembly, productive beta chains retained. Identical CDR3 proteins give one entry, which carries the most common genes and DNA. The V and J calls follow TCRdb's processing rather than the paper's. Within this sample are about 1.6 million distinct CDR3 sequences, with around 35% of them counted one time only. The top ten clones comprise about 11% of the sample.

The roughly 38 donors, aged about 6 to 95 years, were systemically healthy Caucasian individuals from Russia. Each donor gave about 9.2 milliliters of peripheral blood, drawn into EDTA-treated Vacutainer tubes. Ficoll-Paque density-gradient centrifugation was used to isolate PBMCs, with at least 6.5 million obtained per sample. Trizol reagent was used to extract total RNA from PBMCs, with at least 5.5 micrograms per sample. Naive CD45RAhigh/CD27high T cell percentages were measured by flow cytometry on a PBMC aliquot from every donor. Points the paper makes about the study in general: Compared with the aged group, the long-lived group had more naive CD4+ T cells, fewer expanded clones and increased TCR diversity, a pattern suggesting age selection. Donor CMV infection status was unknown, potentially confounding age-related changes in expanded clonotypes. Estimates of total diversity from one million sequenced T cells were regarded as lower bounds and underestimates. Since profiling was done on bulk unsorted PBMCs, naive and antigen-experienced compartments could not be conclusively compared. Observed TCR beta diversity per million T cells fell roughly linearly with age, and a significant reduction was already apparent by age around 39. There was a strong correlation between observed TCR beta diversity and the percentage of naive T cells measured by flow cytometry.

The chain is encoded by TRBV28 joined to TRBJ2-6, with the D gene tentatively TRBD1 or TRBD2, based on 6 matching bases in each. This receptor was identified in a woman in her twenties or thirties in good health. The specimen sequenced was blood. The DNA reads TGTGCCAGCTACCCTGAGGGGGGACTGCTCCAGGCCAACGTCCTGACTTTC. Protein translation: CASYPEGGLLQANVLTF.